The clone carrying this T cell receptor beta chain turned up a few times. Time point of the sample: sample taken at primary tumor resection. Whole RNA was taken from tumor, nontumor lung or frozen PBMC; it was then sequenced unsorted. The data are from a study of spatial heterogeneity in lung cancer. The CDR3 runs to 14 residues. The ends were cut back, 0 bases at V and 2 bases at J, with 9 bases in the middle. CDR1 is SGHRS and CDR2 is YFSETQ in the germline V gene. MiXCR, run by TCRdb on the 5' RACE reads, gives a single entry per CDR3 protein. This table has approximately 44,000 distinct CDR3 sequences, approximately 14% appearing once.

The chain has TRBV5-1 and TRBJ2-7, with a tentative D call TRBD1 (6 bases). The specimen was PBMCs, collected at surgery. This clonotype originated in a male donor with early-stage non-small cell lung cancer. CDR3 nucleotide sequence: TGCGCCAGCAGCTTGGGGGCAGGGGCCTACGAGCAGTACTTC. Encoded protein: CASSLGAGAYEQYF.